Below, 27 T cell receptor beta chains from the same sample are listed, as sequenced in a study of early T cells in non-severe SARS-CoV-2 infection. TCRdb processed the 5' RACE reads anew with MiXCR; each CDR3 protein has one entry. The repertoire holds more than 85,000 distinct CDR3 sequences, with approximately 17% as singletons. The sequences come from whole blood, collected at baseline. Source of these receptors: an adult who was a healthcare worker with PCR-confirmed SARS-CoV-2 infection or an uninfected control (not recorded which).

J is TRBJ2-3 and V is TRBV5-1; 9 bases map to TRBD2. V gave up 0 bases and J gave up 6 bases; unmatched junction bases: 8. This CDR3 region has 16 residues. Germline V lookup: CDR1 SGHRS, CDR2 YFSETQ. CDR3 in amino acids: CASSLEGRSGRDTQYF. The CDR3 bases are TGCGCCAGCAGCTTGGAGGGGCGAAGCGGGAGGGATACGCAGTATTTT.

The genes are TRBV2 and TRBJ1-1; D may be TRBD1 (5 bases). Germline CDR1 reads SNHLY; CDR2 reads FYNNEI. CDR3 length equals 14 residues. Trimming removed 3 bases at V and 5 bases at J, with 13 bases between. CDR3 in amino acids: CASSDWQGRTEAFF. The CDR3 nucleotides read TGTGCCAGCAGTGACTGGCAGGGCCGTACTGAAGCTTTCTTT.

This chain uses TRBV6-6 with TRBJ2-5, with D perhaps matching TRBD1 or TRBD2 (5 bases each). V lost 8 bases and J lost 1, with 8 bases in between. The germline V gene has CDR1 MNHNY and CDR2 SVGAGI (reference sequence). CDR3 length: 12 residues. CDR3 amino acids: CASRDPQETQYF. The CDR3 nucleotides are TGTGCCAGCCGGGACCCCCAAGAGACCCAGTACTTC.

The chain combines TRBV20-1 with TRBJ2-7; D unclear. The CDR3 sequence is 15 residues long. Germline loops: CDR1 DFQATT, CDR2 SNEGSKA (reference sequence). V was clipped by 1 base and J by 3 bases, with 16 bases between them. The DNA for the CDR3 is TGCAGTGCTAGAGGGAGCTTGGGCAGGTACTACGAGCAGTACTTC. It translates to CSARGSLGRYYEQYF.

The V gene is TRBV11-1, the J gene TRBJ2-1; D perhaps matches TRBD2 (6 bases). V shed 5 bases and J shed 0 bases, with 11 bases lying between them. This CDR3 is 15 amino acids long. The germline V gene encodes CDR1 SGHAT and CDR2 FQDESV (reference sequence). The chain's CDR3 is CASSPTGSSYNEQFF. The CDR3 bases are TGTGCCAGCAGCCCAACCGGGAGCTCCTACAATGAGCAGTTCTTC.

The V and J genes are TRBV12-3 or TRBV12-4 and TRBJ1-5; maybe TRBD1 (5 bases). CDR3 length: 14 amino acids. V was shortened by 3 bases and J by 7 bases, with 13 bases between the two germline ends. This CDR3 reads CASSFWGDGQPQHF. The CDR3 DNA follows: TGTGCCAGCAGTTTTTGGGGGGACGGGCAGCCCCAGCATTTT.

This clonotype came up many times. The J gene is TRBJ1-1, the V gene TRBV4-1; D uncertain. The CDR3 is 12 residues long. Trimming took off 1 base at V and 7 bases at J, with 7 bases between the two ends. The germline V gene encodes CDR1 MGHRA and CDR2 YSYEKL. CDR3 DNA sequence: TGCGCCAGCAGCCAAGGCGCCGATGAAGCTTTCTTT. It encodes CASSQGADEAFF.

This clonotype was seen ten or more times. This sequence joins TRBV7-9 and TRBJ2-3, with 16 bases fitting TRBD2. The ends lost 5 bases at V and 0 bases at J; junction bases unmatched: 8. Germline V lookup: CDR1 SEHNR, CDR2 FQNEAQ (reference sequence). This CDR3 has 19 residues. CDR3 coding DNA: TGTGCCAGCAGCCAGGCGGGACTAGCGGGAGGGCCAAGCACAGATACGCAGTATTTT. This gives the protein CASSQAGLAGGPSTDTQYF.

The chain is built from TRBV29-1 and TRBJ2-5; a weak D match, TRBD1 (6 bases). This CDR3 contains 14 residues. V was shortened by 7 bases and J by 4 bases, with 19 bases between the two germline ends. From germline, CDR1 is SQVTM and CDR2 ANQGSEA. The CDR3 nucleotides are TGCAGCGGATATGGAACGGGGACACGAGAGACCCAGTACTTC. It encodes CSGYGTGTRETQYF.

The chain couples TRBV5-4 to TRBJ2-7; D gene unclear. The CDR3 length is 15 residues. Germline CDR1 and CDR2: SGHNT and YYREEE (reference sequence). Between the trimmed V and J ends, which lost 1 base and 6 bases, there was a span of 17 bases. CDR3 coding DNA: TGTGCCAGCAGCTTGTATCCCTCCATCGAGTCCGAGCAGTACTTC. It translates to CASSLYPSIESEQYF. The variable domain in full, completed from reference TRBV5-4 and TRBJ2-7, reads ETGVTQSPTHLIKTRGQQVTLRCSSQSGHNTVSWYQQALGQGPQFIFQYYREEENGRGNFPPRFSGLQFPNYSSELNVNALELDDSALYLCASSLYPSIESEQYFGPGTRLTVT.

The chain employs TRBV12-3 or TRBV12-4 and TRBJ2-7; D call uncertain. Trimming took 5 bases from V and 4 from J, leaving 18 bases between them. The CDR3 loop spans 15 amino acids. CDR3 nucleotides: TGTGCCAGCAGTCCCCGAGACAAGGCGAGGTACGAGCAGTACTTC. This gives the protein CASSPRDKARYEQYF.

V and J are TRBV9 and TRBJ2-3; 9 bases fit TRBD2. Germline values: CDR1 SGDLS, CDR2 YYNGEE. CDR3 size: 15 residues. Trimming took 2 bases from V and 2 from J; bases not matched to a gene: 3. The CDR3 loop is CASSVRLAATDTQYF. CDR3 DNA: TGTGCCAGCAGCGTGAGACTAGCGGCCACAGATACGCAGTATTTT.

This clonotype was counted between two and nine times. The gene calls are TRBV12-3 or TRBV12-4 and TRBJ2-7, with 8 bases fitting TRBD1. V shed 5 bases, J shed 3 bases, and the junction held 6 bases outside the gene matches. The CDR3 sequence is 14 residues long. CDR3 in amino acids: CASSPGTGNYEQYF. CDR3 nucleotide sequence: TGTGCCAGCAGTCCCGGGACAGGCAACTACGAGCAGTACTTC.

The table lists this clonotype with many counts. V gene TRBV29-1 combines with J gene TRBJ1-1; TRBD1 might be the D (5 bases). This CDR3 has 14 amino acids. Trimming left V 8 bases short and J 5 bases short, with 21 bases between. Per the germline V gene, CDR1 is SQVTM and CDR2 is ANQGSEA. The CDR3 loop reads CSSTTAPKGTEAFF. DNA for the CDR3: TGCAGCTCCACTACTGCACCGAAGGGGACTGAAGCTTTCTTT. The full variable domain, completed using reference TRBV29-1 and TRBJ1-1, is SAVISQKPSRDICQRGTSLTIQCQVDSQVTMMFWYRQQPGQSLTLIATANQGSEATYESGFVIDKFPISRPNLTFSTLTVSNMSPEDSSIYLCSSTTAPKGTEAFFGQGTRLTVV.

This clonotype was observed at least ten times. V is TRBV12-3 or TRBV12-4 and J is TRBJ2-7; 8 bases are shared with TRBD1. The CDR3 totals 13 residues. Trimming at V came to 7 bases and at J to 5 bases, leaving 7 bases not matched to a gene. The CDR3 here is CASNSGGGHEQYF. The CDR3 nucleotides read TGTGCCAGCAATTCAGGGGGCGGCCACGAGCAGTACTTC.

This clonotype was detected a few times. This chain links TRBV5-6 with TRBJ2-5; D is unclear. Per germline, CDR1 SGHDT and CDR2 YYEEEE. CDR3 size: 13 residues. The V end was cut by 0 bases, the J end by 3 bases, with 6 bases between. CDR3 bases: TGTGCCAGCAGCTTGGGCAGAGAAGAGACCCAGTACTTC. It is translated as CASSLGREETQYF.

V is TRBV9 and J is TRBJ2-3; 13 nucleotides align to TRBD2. Germline assignment: CDR1 SGDLS and CDR2 YYNGEE. CDR3 size: 16 residues. Losses at the gene ends were 3 bases for V and 2 bases for J; bases not matched to a gene: 3. For the CDR3, the DNA is TGTGCCAGCAGCGAGGGACTAGCGGGGTACACAGATACGCAGTATTTT. Its translation: CASSEGLAGYTDTQYF. The variable domain in full, completed from reference TRBV9 and TRBJ2-3, reads DSGVTQTPKHLITATGQRVTLRCSPRSGDLSVYWYQQSLDQGLQFLIQYYNGEERAKGNILERFSAQQFPDLHSELNLSSLELGDSALYFCASSEGLAGYTDTQYFGPGTRLTVL.

This chain links TRBV2 with TRBJ2-7, with D unresolved. Germline V lookup: CDR1 SNHLY, CDR2 FYNNEI. The CDR3 is 12 amino acids. V was cut by 1 base and J by 3 bases, with 4 bases left in between. The CDR3 sequence: CASSEVNYEQYF. As DNA, the CDR3 is TGTGCCAGCAGTGAAGTCAACTACGAGCAGTACTTC. Supplemented by reference TRBV2 and TRBJ2-7, the full variable domain reads EPEVTQTPSHQVTQMGQEVILRCVPISNHLYFYWYRQILGQKVEFLVSFYNNEISEKSEIFDDQFSVERPDGSNFTLKIRSTKLEDSAMYFCASSEVNYEQYFGPGTRLTVT.

The rearrangement links TRBV28 to TRBJ2-6, with a possible D match to TRBD2 (5 bases). The germline gives CDR1 MDHEN, CDR2 SYDVKM. The CDR3 extends over 16 amino acids. V was trimmed by 5 bases and J by 0 bases, leaving 11 bases between them. CDR3 nucleotide sequence: TGTGCCAGCAGTCCTGCAGACTACTCTGGGGCCAACGTCCTGACTTTC. Its protein product is CASSPADYSGANVLTF.

J is TRBJ2-5 and V is TRBV19, with 9 bases aligning to TRBD2. The trim removed 3 bases at V and 3 bases at J, leaving 2 bases unmatched. Germline CDR1 reads LNHDA; CDR2 reads SQIVND (reference sequence). The CDR3 runs to 14 residues. This CDR3 is CASSMTSGKETQYF. The CDR3 nucleotides read TGTGCCAGTAGTATGACTAGCGGAAAAGAGACCCAGTACTTC. Filled out from reference TRBV19 and TRBJ2-5, the complete variable domain reads DGGITQSPKYLFRKEGQNVTLSCEQNLNHDAMYWYRQDPGQGLRLIYYSQIVNDFQKGDIAEGYSVSREKKESFPLTVTSAQKNPTAFYLCASSMTSGKETQYFGPGTRLLVL.

This clonotype was detected only once. The rearrangement links TRBV6-4 to TRBJ2-2, with a weak D call TRBD2 (5 bases). The V gene's germline CDR1 is MRHNA and CDR2 SNTAGT. The CDR3 runs 14 residues. Between the trimmed V and J ends, which lost 0 bases and 3 bases, there was a span of 5 bases. The CDR3 nucleotides read TGTGCCAGCAGTGACTCTAGCGACACCGGGGAGCTGTTTTTT. This sequence encodes CASSDSSDTGELFF.

The rearrangement uses TRBV27 and TRBJ2-1; D call uncertain. The V end was cut by 6 bases, the J end by 0 bases, with 24 bases between. Germline assignment: CDR1 MNHEY and CDR2 SMNVEV (reference sequence). The CDR3 is made up of 19 amino acids. CDR3 region: CASRLSSSMAESSYNEQFF. The CDR3 DNA reads as TGTGCCAGCAGACTCTCGTCTAGTATGGCAGAAAGCTCCTACAATGAGCAGTTCTTC.

In this sample, this clonotype turned up many times. The gene calls are TRBV7-2 and TRBJ2-1, with TRBD2 identical over 12 bases. Trimming took 8 bases from V and 6 from J; bases not matched to a gene: 11. Germline CDR1 reads SGHTA; CDR2 reads FQGNSA. CDR3 length equals 16 residues. CDR3 protein: CASSLAWTSGVNEQFF. The CDR3 DNA reads as TGTGCCAGCTCCCTTGCTTGGACTAGCGGGGTCAATGAGCAGTTCTTC.

Concerning this clonotype: This sequence may be a read error, since a much larger clone differs from it by one base. The chain carries TRBV24-1 and TRBJ2-1; the D gene is possibly TRBD1 (5 bases). The CDR3 length is 16 residues. Germline assignment: CDR1 KGHDR and CDR2 SFDVKD. Here the CDR3 reads CVTSEKGQGFYNEQFF. The CDR3 DNA is TGTGTCACCAGTGAGAAGGGCCAGGGTTTCTACAATGAGCAGTTCTTC.

This clonotype has only a few counts. The gene calls are TRBV2 and TRBJ2-3; TRBD2 agrees at 14 bases. This CDR3 contains 15 residues. The trim removed 8 bases at V and 6 bases at J, leaving 7 bases unmatched. The germline gives CDR1 SNHLY, CDR2 FYNNEI. For the CDR3, the DNA is TGTGCCAGCGAAAGACTAGCGGGAGGGACGGATACGCAGTATTTT. Encoded protein: CASERLAGGTDTQYF. The entire variable domain, with the rest obtained from reference TRBV2 and TRBJ2-3, is as follows: EPEVTQTPSHQVTQMGQEVILRCVPISNHLYFYWYRQILGQKVEFLVSFYNNEISEKSEIFDDQFSVERPDGSNFTLKIRSTKLEDSAMYFCASERLAGGTDTQYFGPGTRLTVL.

In nucleotides, the CDR3 is TGTGCCAGCAGCATACTAGCGGGAGCCTACGAGCAGTACTTC. Translation gives CASSILAGAYEQYF. The chain is built from TRBV7-2 and TRBJ2-7; 11 bases match TRBD2. This CDR3 is 14 amino acids long. Trimming at V came to 5 bases and at J to 2 bases, leaving 2 bases not matched to a gene. From germline, CDR1 is SGHTA and CDR2 FQGNSA.

CDR3 amino acids: CASSQVGPYEQYF. The CDR3 DNA follows: TGTGCCAGCAGCCAAGTGGGGCCGTACGAGCAGTACTTC. V gene TRBV4-2 combines with J gene TRBJ2-7; possible D gene TRBD1, 5 bases. The germline gives CDR1 LGHNA, CDR2 YNFKEQ. CDR3 length: 13 amino acids. The V end lost 1 base, the J end lost 4 bases, and 8 bases lay between the germline ends.